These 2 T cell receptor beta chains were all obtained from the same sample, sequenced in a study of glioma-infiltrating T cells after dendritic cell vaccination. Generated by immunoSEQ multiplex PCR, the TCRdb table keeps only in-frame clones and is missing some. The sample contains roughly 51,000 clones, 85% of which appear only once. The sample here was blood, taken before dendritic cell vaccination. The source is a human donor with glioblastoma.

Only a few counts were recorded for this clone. The CDR3 coding sequence is TGCGCCAGCAGCCAAGAGCGCCTGAACTATGGCTACACCTTC. This gives the protein CASSQERLNYGYTF. V and J are TRBV4-3 and TRBJ1-2; D ambiguous. This CDR3 has 14 residues. CDR1 is LGHNA and CDR2 is YSLEER in the germline V gene. V dropped 0 bases and J dropped 2 bases, with 7 bases sitting between them.

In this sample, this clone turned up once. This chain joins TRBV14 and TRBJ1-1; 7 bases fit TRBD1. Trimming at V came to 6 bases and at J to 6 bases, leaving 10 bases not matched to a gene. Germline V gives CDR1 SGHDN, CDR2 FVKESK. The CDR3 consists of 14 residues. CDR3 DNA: TGTGCCAGCAGTCGAAGAGGGGGCGCCTCTGAAGCTTTCTTT. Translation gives CASSRRGGASEAFF.